This T cell receptor (beta chain) came from a study of OX40 agonist ivuxolimab in advanced cancers. Overall study: Antecedent anti-PD-1, anti-PD-L1 or anti-CTLA-4 therapy was permissible, with roughly 36% having received some.

Regarding this clone: Its specificity is not known.

This CDR3 spans 13 amino acids. V lost 4 bases and J 4 bases, leaving 8 bases between the germline ends. In germline, CDR1 is SGHTA, CDR2 FQGTGA. Study-level findings and limits: CD4+ T cells averaged fewer expanded clones than CD8+ T cells.

Assay: immunoSEQ multiplex PCR; the TCRdb copy retains only in-frame clones and omits some. Of tens of thousands of clones detected, approximately 80% appear once; the ten largest clones hold 3.5% to 4.5%. This TCR was sampled from an adult with an advanced solid tumor such as melanoma, head and neck, liver or kidney cancer. The sequencing used CD4+ or CD8+ T cells sorted from blood, collected in a trial of the OX40 agonist ivuxolimab. The V call is TRBV7-3, the J call TRBJ2-1; D is perhaps TRBD2 (6 bases). The CDR3 loop reads CASSSGTYNEQFF. The DNA for the CDR3 is TGTGCCAGCAGCTCCGGGACTTACAATGAGCAGTTCTTC.